Below, 11 T cell receptor beta chains from the same sample are listed, as sequenced in a study of T-cell memory formation after mild COVID-19. TCRdb analysed the 5' RACE reads with MiXCR anew, one entry per CDR3 protein. The data show hundreds of thousands of distinct CDR3 sequences, with approximately 14% seen just once and 22% held by the top ten. Sequencing used PBMCs or a T cell subset sorted from them (not recorded which). The source of these receptors is a man between 18 and 29 years old who had mild COVID-19 (a few samples of this study predate the infection). Cell type and time point are not known.

This clonotype has more than one count but fewer than ten. This rearrangement joins TRBV20-1 to TRBJ2-5, with a tentative D call TRBD1 (5 bases). Germline V gene sequence: CDR1 DFQATT, CDR2 SNEGSKA (reference sequence). The CDR3 extends over 16 amino acids. CDR3 bases: TGCAGGGCCGCGGCAGGGCACGATCAATCCGAAGAGACCCAGTACTTC. It translates to CRAAAGHDQSEETQYF.

The V gene is TRBV20-1, the J gene TRBJ1-5, with TRBD1 identical over 8 bases. The length of the CDR3 is 13 residues. Looked up from germline, CDR1 is DFQATT and CDR2 is SNEGSKA (reference sequence). Trimming took 5 bases from V and 5 from J; bases not matched to a gene: 5. The CDR3 DNA follows: TGCAGTGCTGTACGACAGGGGCATCAGCCCCAGCATTTT. It codes for CSAVRQGHQPQHF.

CDR3 nucleotides: TGTGCCAGCAGTCGGGGGTATACGTGGGGCATTCAGTACTTC. This sequence encodes CASSRGYTWGIQYF. The chain couples TRBV28 to TRBJ2-4; a possible D gene is TRBD2 (6 bases). CDR3 length: 14 amino acids. In germline, CDR1 is MDHEN, CDR2 SYDVKM. V was pared by 5 bases and J by 9 bases, with 17 bases between.

V gene TRBV15 combines with J gene TRBJ2-1, with 8 bases identical to TRBD1. The CDR3 runs to 15 residues. V was clipped by 1 base and J by 6 bases; unmatched bases: 5. Germline V gene sequence: CDR1 LNHNV, CDR2 YYDKDF (reference sequence). The CDR3 coding sequence is TGTGCCACCAGCAGAGTAACAGGGGGTGTCAATGAGCAGTTCTTC. The encoded protein is CATSRVTGGVNEQFF.

This clonotype has at least ten counts. The chain employs TRBV20-1 and TRBJ2-2; D remains unclear. CDR3 size: 12 residues. The germline V gene has CDR1 DFQATT and CDR2 SNEGSKA (reference sequence). V lost 4 bases to trimming and J lost 0 bases, with 3 bases between them. CDR3 residues: CSATANTGELFF. The CDR3 nucleotides are TGCAGTGCTACCGCGAACACCGGGGAGCTGTTTTTT.

The chain has TRBV28 and TRBJ2-5; maybe TRBD2 (5 bases). The V end was cut by 5 bases, the J end by 0 bases, with 19 bases between. CDR1 is MDHEN, CDR2 SYDVKM, per germline. This CDR3 spans 17 amino acids. The CDR3 spells CASSPHEPRVYQETQYF. CDR3 nucleotide sequence: TGTGCCAGCAGTCCCCACGAGCCGCGGGTGTACCAAGAGACCCAGTACTTC.

The chain recombines TRBV4-1 with TRBJ2-1; D might be TRBD1 (6 bases). Germline CDR1 and CDR2: MGHRA and YSYEKL. The germline V and J ends were trimmed by 2 bases and 6 bases, with 17 bases remaining between them. This CDR3 spans 16 amino acids. Here the CDR3 reads CASSQPGGGAVNEQFF. CDR3 in DNA: TGCGCCAGCAGCCAACCTGGTGGGGGCGCGGTCAATGAGCAGTTCTTC.

The chain has TRBV2 and TRBJ2-2; D assignment may be TRBD1 or TRBD2 (6 bases each). Trimming left V 4 bases short and J 4 bases short, with 22 bases between. CDR3 length: 18 amino acids. Germline V lookup: CDR1 SNHLY, CDR2 FYNNEI. CDR3 residues: CASSARGVLLPGTGELFF. CDR3 in DNA: TGTGCCAGCAGTGCGAGGGGGGTGCTCCTTCCTGGCACCGGGGAGCTGTTTTTT.

V and J are TRBV5-1 and TRBJ2-1; 11 nucleotides line up with TRBD2. Germline lookup yields CDR1 SGHRS and CDR2 YFSETQ. J gave up 2 bases and V 2 bases, and 6 bases lay outside the gene matches. The CDR3 spans 17 residues. The chain's CDR3 is CASSFLTSGATYNEQFF. CDR3 in DNA: TGCGCCAGCAGCTTCTTGACTAGCGGGGCAACCTACAATGAGCAGTTCTTC.

The chain uses TRBV20-1 and TRBJ1-2; D may be TRBD1 (6 bases). The CDR3 totals 13 residues. Germline values: CDR1 DFQATT, CDR2 SNEGSKA (reference sequence). The germline V and J ends were trimmed by 6 bases and 4 bases, with 15 bases remaining between them. The CDR3 DNA follows: TGCAGTGCCCGCAACAGGGACGCCTATGGCTACACCTTC. It yields the protein CSARNRDAYGYTF.

The V call is TRBV18, the J call TRBJ2-7; D unclear. Trimming left V 6 bases short and J 1 base short, with 10 bases between. This CDR3 is built from 13 residues. The germline V gene has CDR1 KGHSH and CDR2 LQKENI. Written as DNA, the CDR3 is TGTGCCAGCTCGATGGAACGGTCCTACGAGCAGTACGTC. It encodes CASSMERSYEQYV.